This T cell receptor beta chain was sequenced for a study of T cells in Graves' hyperthyroidism and ophthalmopathy. Study conclusions and caveats: Among clonotypes expanded in thyroid above 0.001, most were also found in blood. Patients with ophthalmopathy were separated from those with stable hyperthyroidism by a 13 V-J model.

Researchers took RNA transcripts and amplified the TCR beta CDR3 regions from them. The study used the HTBI primer set for a first-round RT-PCR of the TCR CDR3. One entry per CDR3 protein, called by TCRdb with MiXCR from the multiplex PCR reads. The sample has around 340,000 distinct CDR3 sequences, 15% to 20% seen once. The CDR3 is 14 residues long. The V gene lost 1 base and the J gene lost 1 base, with 7 bases spanning the gap. Patients counted as stable if ophthalmopathy did not develop within 18 months. Patients having uncontrolled infection, another autoimmune disease, pregnancy or lactation were not included. Remarks on this clonotype: Its antigen is unknown.

This chain joins TRBV12-3 or TRBV12-4 and TRBJ1-1; D is undetermined. Sequenced input: blood. The TCR originated in a woman between 45 and 60 years old with Graves' hyperthyroidism. CDR3 sequence reads: CASSLERQNTEAFF. In DNA, the CDR3 is TGTGCCAGCAGTTTAGAACGGCAGAACACTGAAGCTTTCTTT.